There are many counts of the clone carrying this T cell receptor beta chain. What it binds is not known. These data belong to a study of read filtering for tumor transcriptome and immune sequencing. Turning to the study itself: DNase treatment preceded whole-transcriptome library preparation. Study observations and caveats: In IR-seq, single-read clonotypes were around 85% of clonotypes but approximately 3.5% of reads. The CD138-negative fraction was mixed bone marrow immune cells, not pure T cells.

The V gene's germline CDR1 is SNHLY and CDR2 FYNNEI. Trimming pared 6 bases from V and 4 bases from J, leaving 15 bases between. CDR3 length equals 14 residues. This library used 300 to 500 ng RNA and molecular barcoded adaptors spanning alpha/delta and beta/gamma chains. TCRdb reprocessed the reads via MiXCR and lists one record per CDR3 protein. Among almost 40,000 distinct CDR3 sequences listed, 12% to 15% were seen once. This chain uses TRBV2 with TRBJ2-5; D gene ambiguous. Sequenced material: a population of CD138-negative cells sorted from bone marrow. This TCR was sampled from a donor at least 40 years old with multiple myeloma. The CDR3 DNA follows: TGTGCCAGCAGCCCCATCACCGCCCTAGAGACCCAGTACTTC. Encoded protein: CASSPITALETQYF.